A single TCR beta chain is shown here with its context. The method was immunoSEQ multiplex PCR; TCRdb's version includes in-frame clones alone and lacks a portion of them. This table has 55,000 to 75,000 clones, about 92% appearing once. This record belongs to a study of technical replicates of blood from several donors. The CDR3 contains 14 residues. V was clipped by 0 bases and J by 6 bases, with 10 bases between them. Germline CDR1 is SGDLS and CDR2 is YYNGEE. The TCR was taken from a human donor in good health. Sequencing used T cells isolated from PBMCs. This chain uses TRBV9 with TRBJ2-1, with a possible D match to TRBD2 (6 bases). This chain's CDR3 is CASSVDGSGNEQFF. CDR3 DNA: TGTGCCAGCAGCGTAGACGGGAGCGGCAATGAGCAGTTCTTC.